This passage covers 8 T cell receptor beta chains from one sample sequenced in a study of shared clonotypes between healthy human individuals. Method: immunoSEQ multiplex PCR; TCRdb's copy keeps in-frame clones and lacks some. This sample has 2,100,000 or so clones, with approximately 96% found just once. Sequencing was done on a sample of naive CD4+ T cells sorted from blood. As to subset: CD45RA+ positively selected. These receptors were collected from a man between 18 and 35 years old in good health.

The J gene is TRBJ1-6, the V gene TRBV9, with D perhaps TRBD1 (5 bases). Trimming took 0 bases from V and 10 from J, leaving 14 bases between them. The CDR3 is made up of 15 amino acids. The germline V gene has CDR1 SGDLS and CDR2 YYNGEE. CDR3 residues: CASSVVGGDGSPLHF. CDR3 DNA sequence: TGTGCCAGCAGCGTAGTTGGGGGTGATGGGTCACCCCTCCACTTT.

The V and J genes are TRBV7-9 and TRBJ2-7; D gene ambiguous. This CDR3 has 15 amino acids. The V end was cut by 4 bases, the J end by 3 bases, with 16 bases between. CDR1 SEHNR and CDR2 FQNEAQ come from the germline V gene (reference sequence). CDR3 sequence: CASSSRGARSYEQYF. The CDR3 bases are TGTGCCAGCAGCTCGCGTGGAGCACGGAGCTACGAGCAGTACTTC.

CDR3 amino acids: CASSEGGLRPQHF. In nucleotides, the CDR3 is TGTGCCAGCAGTGAGGGCGGGCTTCGGCCCCAGCATTTT. J is TRBJ1-5 and V is TRBV6-1; no clear D. CDR3 size: 13 residues. Per the germline V gene, CDR1 is MNHNS and CDR2 is SASEGT. The V end lost 3 bases, the J end lost 9 bases, and 12 bases lay between the germline ends.

V and J are TRBV7-8 and TRBJ1-3; no firm D call. Trimming pared 1 base from V and 0 bases from J, leaving 10 bases between. CDR1 is SGHVS, CDR2 FQNEAQ, per germline. CDR3 length: 16 residues. The CDR3 sequence: CASSLVVRTSGNTIYF. CDR3 nucleotides: TGTGCCAGCAGCTTAGTCGTTAGGACCTCTGGAAACACCATATATTTT.

The rearrangement links TRBV4-1 to TRBJ2-5; the D is unclear. CDR3 length: 14 residues. Germline V CDR1 and CDR2: MGHRA, YSYEKL. V gave up 4 bases and J gave up 5 bases, with 14 bases separating them. CDR3 protein: CASSLAGRPETQYF. Here the CDR3 DNA reads TGCGCCAGCAGCCTCGCAGGTCGCCCGGAGACCCAGTACTTC.

The J gene is TRBJ2-3, the V gene TRBV11-3; D might be TRBD1 or TRBD2, each matching 5 bases. Germline V lookup: CDR1 SGHNT, CDR2 YENEEA. This CDR3 comprises 17 residues. Trimming left V 0 bases short and J 0 bases short, with 13 bases between. The CDR3 DNA is TGTGCCAGCAGCTTAGATCAGGGACCGGCAAGCACAGATACGCAGTATTTT. Encoded protein: CASSLDQGPASTDTQYF. Full variable domain (missing parts from reference TRBV11-3 and TRBJ2-3): EAGVVQSPRYKIIEKKQPVAFWCNPISGHNTLYWYLQNLGQGPELLIRYENEEAVDDSQLPKDRFSAERLKGVDSTLKIQPAELGDSAVYLCASSLDQGPASTDTQYFGPGTRLTVL.

The gene calls are TRBV7-9 and TRBJ1-5, with TRBD1 matching 8 bases. Trimming cost V 8 bases and J 9 bases; bases outside gene matches: 12. Per germline, CDR1 SEHNR and CDR2 FQNEAQ (reference sequence). The CDR3 contains 14 residues. The CDR3, as DNA: TGTGCCAGCGCACGACAGGGGATAAAGGGGCCCCAGCATTTT. Its protein is CASARQGIKGPQHF.

This chain uses TRBV18 with TRBJ1-6; the D is unclear. CDR1 and CDR2 from the germline V gene are KGHSH and LQKENI. This CDR3 is 16 amino acids long. Trimming left V 3 bases short and J 0 bases short, with 9 bases between. The CDR3 loop is CASSPTESSYNSPLHF. For the CDR3, the DNA is TGTGCCAGCTCACCCACAGAAAGCTCCTATAATTCACCCCTCCACTTT.